Shown below are 14 T cell receptor beta chains from a single sample sequenced in a study of cytomegalovirus exposure and HLA in healthy donors. Use of 60 Vbeta and 13 Jbeta primers characterized the PCR. Data came from immunoSEQ multiplex PCR; TCRdb stores just in-frame clones and leaves some out. This table has 150,000 to 200,000 clones, roughly 72% appearing once. Sample: PBMCs. The receptors here all came from a young woman in good health and CMV-seropositive.

The rearrangement joins TRBV5-1 to TRBJ2-2, with a tentative D call TRBD2 (6 bases). V dropped 0 bases and J dropped 5 bases, with 17 bases sitting between them. Germline V gene lookup returns CDR1 SGHRS and CDR2 YFSETQ. The CDR3 is made up of 17 amino acids. The CDR3 DNA reads as TGCGCCAGCAGCTTGGCGGAAAGGGAGGTTGGGACCGGGGAGCTGTTTTTT. It yields the protein CASSLAEREVGTGELFF.

About this clone itself: An end of the junction differs from the germline gene, which may be a read error. The chain recombines TRBV2 with TRBJ1-5, with TRBD1 matching 10 bases. Germline V gene data show CDR1 as SNHLY and CDR2 as FYNNEI. The CDR3 sequence is 15 residues long. The CDR3 sequence is CASSEDRGRSQPQHF. The DNA of the CDR3 is TGTGCCAGCAGCGAAGACAGGGGGCGAAGTCAGCCCCAGCATTTT.

The chain joins TRBV6-6 to TRBJ2-7, with no clear D. CDR1 is MNHNY, CDR2 SVGAGI, per germline (reference sequence). The CDR3 sequence is 12 residues long. Trimming stripped 0 bases from V and 4 bases from J, with 4 bases between. Written as DNA, the CDR3 is TGTGCCAGCAGTTACTCTCAATACGAGCAGTACTTC. Its protein is CASSYSQYEQYF.

The chain uses TRBV12-5 and TRBJ1-1; D may be TRBD1 (5 bases). Germline V CDR1 and CDR2: LGHNT, FRNRAP. The CDR3 runs to 13 residues. The V end lost 5 bases, the J end lost 4 bases, and 11 bases lay between the germline ends. The CDR3 nucleotides read TGTGCTAGTGGTGGGGCGGCGAGCACTGAAGCTTTCTTT. Translating gives CASGGAASTEAFF. The variable domain in full, completed from reference TRBV12-5 and TRBJ1-1, reads DARVTQTPRHKVTEMGQEVTMRCQPILGHNTVFWYRQTMMQGLELLAYFRNRAPLDDSGMPKDRFSAEMPDATLATLKIQPSEPRDSAVYFCASGGAASTEAFFGQGTRLTVV.

The chain recombines TRBV10-3 with TRBJ2-3; 10 bases agree with TRBD2. This CDR3 spans 14 amino acids. Per the germline V gene, CDR1 is ENHRY and CDR2 is SYGVKD. J lost 3 bases, V lost 10 bases, and 7 bases had no gene match. This CDR3 is CATKSGGVTDTQYF. The CDR3 DNA reads as TGTGCCACAAAAAGCGGGGGGGTAACAGATACGCAGTATTTT.

This CDR3 reads CASTFRQGSYEQYF. CDR3 DNA sequence: TGTGCCAGTACCTTTCGGCAGGGAAGCTACGAGCAGTACTTC. The chain is built from TRBV19 and TRBJ2-7; maybe TRBD1 (5 bases). Between the trimmed V and J ends, which lost 7 bases and 3 bases, there was a span of 16 bases. This CDR3 is built from 14 residues. Germline CDR1 and CDR2: LNHDA and SQIVND (reference sequence).

V and J are TRBV28 and TRBJ2-7, with 10 bases aligning to TRBD2. This CDR3 comprises 13 residues. Trimming removed 8 bases from V and 1 base from J; junction bases left unmatched: 2. Germline values: CDR1 MDHEN, CDR2 SYDVKM. The CDR3 protein is CASLAGESYEQYF. In nucleotides, the CDR3 is TGTGCCAGCCTAGCGGGGGAATCCTACGAGCAGTACTTC.

The rearrangement uses TRBV30 and TRBJ2-5; 9 nucleotides align to TRBD2. The CDR3 loop spans 13 amino acids. Unmatched junction bases numbered 1, after V lost 1 base and J lost 4 bases. The germline CDR1 and CDR2 sequences are GTSNPN and SVGIG (reference sequence). CDR3 coding DNA: TGTGCCTGGAGTGGTAGCGGGGGAGAGACCCAGTACTTC. This translates into CAWSGSGGETQYF.

This clone was observed a handful of times. The chain couples TRBV6-5 to TRBJ1-1; the D is unclear. Trimming pared 0 bases from V and 2 bases from J, leaving 7 bases between. This CDR3 has 14 residues. Germline values: CDR1 MNHEY, CDR2 SVGAGI. The CDR3 DNA follows: TGTGCCAGCAGTTACTCAAACAGAAACACTGAAGCTTTCTTT. This codes for CASSYSNRNTEAFF.

The rearrangement joins TRBV6-5 to TRBJ1-5; weak D call: TRBD1 (6 bases). Looked up from germline, CDR1 is MNHEY and CDR2 is SVGAGI. The CDR3 covers 15 residues. Between the trimmed V and J ends, which lost 5 bases and 1 base, there was a span of 12 bases. The DNA for the CDR3 is TGTGCCAGCAGTGTTAGACAGGCAAGCAATCAGCCCCAGCATTTT. Amino acid sequence: CASSVRQASNQPQHF.

A single count supports this clone. The chain links TRBV10-3 to TRBJ2-7; 13 nucleotides agree with TRBD2. Losses at the gene ends were 5 bases for V and 4 bases for J; bases not matched to a gene: 11. The CDR3 has 17 amino acids. Germline V gene sequence: CDR1 ENHRY, CDR2 SYGVKD. CDR3 sequence reads: CAISQNPPGLAGYEQYF. DNA of the CDR3: TGTGCCATCAGTCAGAACCCCCCGGGACTAGCGGGATACGAGCAGTACTTC.

This clone was detected once. V and J are TRBV5-5 and TRBJ1-6; D gene unclear. There are 14 residues in the CDR3. CDR1 and CDR2 from the germline V gene are SGHKS and YYEKEE (reference sequence). V was shortened by 4 bases and J by 5 bases, with 10 bases between the two germline ends. The CDR3 sequence: CASSTLENNSPLHF. The CDR3 DNA reads as TGTGCCAGCAGCACACTGGAGAATAATTCACCCCTCCACTTT.

This clone occurred a few times. The chain joins TRBV19 to TRBJ2-5, with 9 bases aligning to TRBD2. The CDR3 extends over 15 amino acids. The germline gives CDR1 LNHDA, CDR2 SQIVND (reference sequence). Germline trimming cut 7 bases from V and 4 bases from J; bases unmatched to any gene: 10. The CDR3 protein is CASTKSSGMGETQYF. The CDR3 DNA sequence: TGTGCCAGTACCAAATCTAGCGGGATGGGAGAGACCCAGTACTTC. The whole variable domain, filled in from reference TRBV19 and TRBJ2-5, reads DGGITQSPKYLFRKEGQNVTLSCEQNLNHDAMYWYRQDPGQGLRLIYYSQIVNDFQKGDIAEGYSVSREKKESFPLTVTSAQKNPTAFYLCASTKSSGMGETQYFGPGTRLLVL.

The chain combines TRBV19 with TRBJ1-2, with a tentative D call TRBD1 (5 bases). Germline V gives CDR1 LNHDA, CDR2 SQIVND (reference sequence). This CDR3 contains 13 residues. V gave up 5 bases and J gave up 7 bases, with 14 bases separating them. CDR3 sequence (DNA): TGTGCCAGTAGTCCTCAGGGTAAAGGTGGCTACACCTTC. Translating gives CASSPQGKGGYTF.